This T cell receptor beta chain was identified in a study of OX40 agonist ivuxolimab in advanced cancers. About the study: Patients assigned to dose escalation were diagnosed with hepatocellular carcinoma, melanoma, renal cell or head and neck cancer.

Clones were sequenced by immunoSEQ multiplex PCR, and TCRdb holds only the in-frame ones, with some missing. This table holds approximately 84,000 clones, around 86% found once. Study-wide results and limits: Relative to CD4+, CD8+ T cells held more expanded clones on average.

Germline CDR1 and CDR2: LGHNT and FRNRAP. Deletions cut 8 bases from V and 4 bases from J, with 9 bases between. CDR3 size: 12 residues. Points on this clone: As yet, its antigen is unknown.

The sample consisted of CD4+ or CD8+ T cells sorted from blood, taken in a trial of the OX40 agonist ivuxolimab. The sequence derives from an adult with an advanced solid tumor such as melanoma, head and neck, liver or kidney cancer. The rearrangement joins TRBV12-5 to TRBJ1-3; the D is unclear. The CDR3 is CASSVVGNTIYF. The CDR3, as DNA: TGTGCTAGTTCGGTGGTCGGAAACACCATATATTTT.